This is a list of T cell receptor beta chains from one sample in a study of CD4 and CD8 cells across lung adenocarcinoma regions. One entry per CDR3 protein, called by TCRdb with MiXCR from the PCR reads. In the table there are some 27,000 distinct CDR3 sequences, around 56% of which are singletons. Sequencing was carried out using CD8+ T cells from the center of a lung tumor. The receptors derive from a male donor with lung adenocarcinoma. The CD4 and CD8 labels of this study may be unreliable. CDR3s include the opening cysteine and the closing phenylalanine or tryptophan. Each record gives: CDR3 protein, CDR3 DNA, clone size, J gene, V gene, D gene. D genes are given only for firm matches. Rows give clone size only sometimes, using once, few, many, or a class for an expanded clone.

CDR3aa: CASSLEPTGREQYF
CDR3nt: TGTGCCAGCAGCTTAGAGCCTACGGGCCGGGAGCAGTACTTC
abundance: .
j_gene: TRBJ2-7
v_gene: TRBV11-2
d_gene: .

CDR3aa: CASSSLSGTSGGARETQYF
CDR3nt: TGTGCCAGCAGTTCCCTTTCCGGGACTAGCGGGGGGGCCAGAGAGACCCAGTACTTC
abundance: .
j_gene: TRBJ2-5
v_gene: TRBV27
d_gene: TRBD2

CDR3aa: CASSLGARAEQFF
CDR3nt: TGTGCCAGCAGCTTAGGGGCACGGGCAGAGCAGTTCTTC
abundance: .
j_gene: TRBJ2-1
v_gene: TRBV7-2
d_gene: .

CDR3aa: CACRGLAGGSETQYF
CDR3nt: TGTGCCTGCAGAGGACTAGCGGGAGGATCGGAGACCCAGTACTTC
abundance: .
j_gene: TRBJ2-5
v_gene: TRBV6-1
d_gene: TRBD2

CDR3aa: CASSYAGPGGRAPDTQYF
CDR3nt: TGTGCCAGCAGTTACGCGGGGCCGGGGGGCCGGGCCCCAGATACGCAGTACTTC
abundance: .
j_gene: TRBJ2-5
v_gene: TRBV6-5
d_gene: .

CDR3aa: CASSEVRWETQYF
CDR3nt: TGTGCCAGCAGTGAAGTTCGGTGGGAGACCCAGTACTTC
abundance: .
j_gene: TRBJ2-5
v_gene: TRBV6-1
d_gene: .

CDR3aa: CASSDAGLGAENIQYF
CDR3nt: TGTGCCAGCAGTGACGCGGGGCTAGGAGCCGAAAACATTCAGTACTTC
abundance: .
j_gene: TRBJ2-4
v_gene: TRBV6-1
d_gene: .

CDR3aa: CASSESKGHVNQPLHF
CDR3nt: TGCGCCAGCAGTGAGTCGAAGGGACATGTCAATCAGCCCCTGCATTTT
abundance: few
j_gene: TRBJ1-5
v_gene: TRBV10-2
d_gene: .

CDR3aa: CASSDGGGGQCYGYTF
CDR3nt: TGCGCCAGCAGCGACGGGGGGGGGGGCCAGTGCTATGGCTACACCTTC
abundance: few
j_gene: TRBJ1-2
v_gene: TRBV10-1
d_gene: .

CDR3aa: CASSEAHGTSSPTKQYF
CDR3nt: TGTGCCAGCAGTGAAGCCCACGGGACTAGCTCGCCTACCAAGCAGTACTTC
abundance: few
j_gene: TRBJ2-7
v_gene: TRBV6-1
d_gene: TRBD2

CDR3aa: CASSETWTSGTDAQYF
CDR3nt: TGTGCCAGCAGTGAAACGTGGACTAGCGGGACAGATGCGCAGTATTTC
abundance: .
j_gene: TRBJ2-1
v_gene: TRBV6-1
d_gene: TRBD2

CDR3aa: CASGGSGGGDFDTQYF
CDR3nt: TGTGCCAGCGGGGGCTCCGGGGGCGGTGATTTTGATACGCAGTATTTT
abundance: .
j_gene: TRBJ2-3
v_gene: TRBV6-1
d_gene: .

CDR3aa: CASTTIQGDSGAYVLNF
CDR3nt: TGTGCCAGCACTACCATACAGGGAGACTCTGGGGCCTACGTCCTGAACTTC
abundance: .
j_gene: TRBJ2-6
v_gene: TRBV6-1
d_gene: .

CDR3aa: CASSQAGASSTDTQYF
CDR3nt: TGCGCCAGCAGCCAAGCGGGGGCGTCTAGCACAGATACTCAGTACTTC
abundance: .
j_gene: TRBJ2-4
v_gene: TRBV4-1
d_gene: .

CDR3aa: CASSFGSTGNQPQHF
CDR3nt: TGTGCCAGCAGCTTTGGGTCGACGGGCAATCAGCCCCAGCATTTT
abundance: once
j_gene: TRBJ1-5
v_gene: TRBV7-9
d_gene: .

CDR3aa: CASIGAGEQDIQYF
CDR3nt: TGTGCGAGCATCGGGGCCGGTGAACAAGACATTCAGTACTTC
abundance: .
j_gene: TRBJ2-4
v_gene: TRBV6-1
d_gene: .

CDR3aa: CASTSGLRAKNTQYF
CDR3nt: TGTGCCAGCACCTCGGGGCTAAGAGCCAAAAATACTCAGTACTTC
abundance: .
j_gene: TRBJ2-4
v_gene: TRBV27
d_gene: .